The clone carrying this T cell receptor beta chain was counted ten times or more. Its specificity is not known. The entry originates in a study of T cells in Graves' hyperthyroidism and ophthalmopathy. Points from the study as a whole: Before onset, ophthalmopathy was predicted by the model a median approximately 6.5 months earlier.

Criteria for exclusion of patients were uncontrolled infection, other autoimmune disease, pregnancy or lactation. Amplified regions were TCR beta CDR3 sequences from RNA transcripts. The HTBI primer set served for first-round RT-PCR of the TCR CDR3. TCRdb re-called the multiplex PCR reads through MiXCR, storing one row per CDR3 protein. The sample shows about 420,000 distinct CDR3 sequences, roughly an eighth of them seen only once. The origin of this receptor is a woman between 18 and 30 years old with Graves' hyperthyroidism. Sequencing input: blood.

This CDR3 is CASSIPSPLAGVLYEQYF. CDR3 bases: TGTGCCAGCAGTATACCAAGCCCGCTAGCGGGAGTGCTCTACGAGCAGTACTTC. V and J are TRBV28 and TRBJ2-7; TRBD2 agrees at 10 bases. This CDR3 has 18 residues. Germline CDR1 and CDR2: MDHEN and SYDVKM. Trimming removed 5 bases from V and 3 bases from J; junction bases left unmatched: 16.